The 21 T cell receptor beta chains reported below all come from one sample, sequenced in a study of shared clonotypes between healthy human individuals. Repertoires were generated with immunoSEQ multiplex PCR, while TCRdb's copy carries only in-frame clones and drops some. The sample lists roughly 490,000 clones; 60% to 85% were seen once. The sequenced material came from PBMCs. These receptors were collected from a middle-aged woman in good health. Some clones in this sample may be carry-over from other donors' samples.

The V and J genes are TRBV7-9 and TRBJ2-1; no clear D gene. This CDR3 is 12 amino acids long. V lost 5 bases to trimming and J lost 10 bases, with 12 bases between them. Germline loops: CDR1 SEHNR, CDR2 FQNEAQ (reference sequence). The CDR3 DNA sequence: TGTGCCAGCAGCCCCGTCTTGGCAGAGCAGTTCTTC. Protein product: CASSPVLAEQFF.

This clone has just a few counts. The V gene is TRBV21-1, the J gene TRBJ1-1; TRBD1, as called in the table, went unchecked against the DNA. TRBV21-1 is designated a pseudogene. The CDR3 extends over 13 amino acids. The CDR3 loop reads CASSIQGNTEAFF. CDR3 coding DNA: TGTGCCAGCAGCATACAGGGGAACACTGAAGCTTTCTTT.

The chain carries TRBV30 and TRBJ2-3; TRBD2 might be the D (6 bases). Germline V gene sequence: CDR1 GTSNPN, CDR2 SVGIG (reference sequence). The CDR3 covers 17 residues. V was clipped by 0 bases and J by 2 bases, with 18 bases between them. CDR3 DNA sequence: TGTGCCTGGAGTGTGTGGGCGGCTAGCGAGGACACAGATACGCAGTATTTT. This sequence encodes CAWSVWAASEDTDTQYF. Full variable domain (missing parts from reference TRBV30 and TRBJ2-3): SQTIHQWPATLVQPVGSPLSLECTVEGTSNPNLYWYRQAAGRGLQLLFYSVGIGQISSEVPQNLSASRPQDRQFILSSKKLLLSDSGFYLCAWSVWAASEDTDTQYFGPGTRLTVL.

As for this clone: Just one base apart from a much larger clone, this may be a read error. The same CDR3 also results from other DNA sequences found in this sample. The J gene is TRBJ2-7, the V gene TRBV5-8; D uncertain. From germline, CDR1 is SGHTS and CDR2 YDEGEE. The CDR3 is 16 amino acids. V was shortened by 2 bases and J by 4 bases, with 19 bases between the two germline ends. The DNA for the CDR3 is TGTGCCAGCAGCTTATTATCGGGCTCCTACACTTACGAGCAGTACTTC. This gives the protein CASSLLSGSYTYEQYF. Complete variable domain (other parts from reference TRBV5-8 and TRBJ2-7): EAGVTQSPTHLIKTRGQQATLRCSPISGHTSVYWYQQALGLGLQFLLWYDEGEERNRGNFPPRFSGRQFPNYSSELNVNALELEDSALYLCASSLLSGSYTYEQYFGPGTRLTVT.

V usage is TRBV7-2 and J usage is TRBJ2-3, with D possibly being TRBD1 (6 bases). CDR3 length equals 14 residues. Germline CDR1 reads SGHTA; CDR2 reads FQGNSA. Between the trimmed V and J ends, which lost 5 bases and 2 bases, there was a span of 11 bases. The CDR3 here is CASSLDRSTDTQYF. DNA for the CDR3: TGTGCCAGCAGCCTCGACAGGTCCACAGATACGCAGTATTTT. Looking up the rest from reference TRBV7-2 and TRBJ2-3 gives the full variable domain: GAGVSQSPSNKVTEKGKDVELRCDPISGHTALYWYRQSLGQGLEFLIYFQGNSAPDKSGLPSDRFSAERTGGSVSTLTIQRTQQEDSAVYLCASSLDRSTDTQYFGPGTRLTVL.

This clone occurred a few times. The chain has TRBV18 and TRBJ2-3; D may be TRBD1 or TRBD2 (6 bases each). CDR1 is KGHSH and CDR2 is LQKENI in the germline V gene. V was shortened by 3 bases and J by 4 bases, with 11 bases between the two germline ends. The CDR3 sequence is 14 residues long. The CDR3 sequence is CASSPMGGADTQYF. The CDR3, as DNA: TGTGCCAGCTCACCTATGGGGGGCGCAGATACGCAGTATTTT. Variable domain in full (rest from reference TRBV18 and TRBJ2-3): NAGVMQNPRHLVRRRGQEARLRCSPMKGHSHVYWYRQLPEEGLKFMVYLQKENIIDESGMPKERFSAEFPKEGPSILRIQQVVRGDSAAYFCASSPMGGADTQYFGPGTRLTVL.

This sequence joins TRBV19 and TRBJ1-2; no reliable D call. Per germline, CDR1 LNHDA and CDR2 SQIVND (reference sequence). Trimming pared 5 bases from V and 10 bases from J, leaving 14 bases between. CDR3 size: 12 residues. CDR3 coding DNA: TGTGCCAGTAGTTATGCTGGAGGTGACTACACCTTC. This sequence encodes CASSYAGGDYTF.

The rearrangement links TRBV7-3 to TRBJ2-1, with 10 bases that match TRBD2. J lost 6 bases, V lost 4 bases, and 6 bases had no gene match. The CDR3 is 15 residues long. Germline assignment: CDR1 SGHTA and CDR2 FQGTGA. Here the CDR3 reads CASSSRLAGTNEQFF. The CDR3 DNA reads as TGTGCCAGCAGCTCCCGACTAGCGGGCACCAATGAGCAGTTCTTC.

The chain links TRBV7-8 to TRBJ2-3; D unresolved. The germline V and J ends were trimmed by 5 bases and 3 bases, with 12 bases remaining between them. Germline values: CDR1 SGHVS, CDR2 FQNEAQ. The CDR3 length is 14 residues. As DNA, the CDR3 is TGTGCCAGCAGCCTTCTTTACAGAACAGATACGCAGTATTTT. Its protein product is CASSLLYRTDTQYF. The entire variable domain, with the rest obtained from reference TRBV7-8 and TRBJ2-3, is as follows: GAGVSQSPRYKVAKRGQDVALRCDPISGHVSLFWYQQALGQGPEFLTYFQNEAQLDKSGLPSDRFFAERPEGSVSTLKIQRTQQEDSAVYLCASSLLYRTDTQYFGPGTRLTVL.

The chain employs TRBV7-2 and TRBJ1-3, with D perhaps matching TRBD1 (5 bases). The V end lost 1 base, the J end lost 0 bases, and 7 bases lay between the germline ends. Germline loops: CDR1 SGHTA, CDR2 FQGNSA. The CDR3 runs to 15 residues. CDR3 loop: CASSLGGSSGNTIYF. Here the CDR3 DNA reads TGTGCCAGCAGCTTAGGGGGCAGCTCTGGAAACACCATATATTTT. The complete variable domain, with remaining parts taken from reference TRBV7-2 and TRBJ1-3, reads GAGVSQSPSNKVTEKGKDVELRCDPISGHTALYWYRQSLGQGLEFLIYFQGNSAPDKSGLPSDRFSAERTGGSVSTLTIQRTQQEDSAVYLCASSLGGSSGNTIYFGEGSWLTVV.

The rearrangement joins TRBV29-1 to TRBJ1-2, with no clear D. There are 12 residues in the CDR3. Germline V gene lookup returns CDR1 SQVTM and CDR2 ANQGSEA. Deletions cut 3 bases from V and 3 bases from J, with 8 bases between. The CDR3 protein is CSVEGWHYGYTF. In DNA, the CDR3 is TGCAGCGTTGAGGGATGGCACTATGGCTACACCTTC.

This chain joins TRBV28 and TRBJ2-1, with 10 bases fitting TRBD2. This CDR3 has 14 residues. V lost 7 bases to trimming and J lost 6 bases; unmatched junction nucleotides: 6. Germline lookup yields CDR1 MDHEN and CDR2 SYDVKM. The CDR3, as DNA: TGTGCCAGCACTAAACTAGCGGGGCTCAATGAGCAGTTCTTC. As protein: CASTKLAGLNEQFF.

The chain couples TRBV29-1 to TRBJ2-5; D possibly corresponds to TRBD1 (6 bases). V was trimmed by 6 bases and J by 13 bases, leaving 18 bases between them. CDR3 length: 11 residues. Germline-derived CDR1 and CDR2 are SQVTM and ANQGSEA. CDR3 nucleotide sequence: TGCAGCGTGAGACAGGCCCTGTTTTCGTACTTC. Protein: CSVRQALFSYF.

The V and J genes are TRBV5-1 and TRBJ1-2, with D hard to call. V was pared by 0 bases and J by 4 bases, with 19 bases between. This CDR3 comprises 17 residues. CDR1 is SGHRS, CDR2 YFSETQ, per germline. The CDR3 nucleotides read TGCGCCAGCAGCTTGGCCCCCGGGAACCTCCCCCTCTATGGCTACACCTTC. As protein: CASSLAPGNLPLYGYTF. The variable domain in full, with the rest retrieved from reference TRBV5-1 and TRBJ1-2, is KAGVTQTPRYLIKTRGQQVTLSCSPISGHRSVSWYQQTPGQGLQFLFEYFSETQRNKGNFPGRFSGRQFSNSRSEMNVSTLELGDSALYLCASSLAPGNLPLYGYTFGSGTRLTVV.

CDR3 bases: TGTGCCAGCAGTGATGAGGGTTTCTTTGGCTACACCTTC. This gives the protein CASSDEGFFGYTF. J is TRBJ1-2 and V is TRBV6-4; D call uncertain. V was shortened by 3 bases and J by 7 bases, with 12 bases between the two germline ends. Germline values: CDR1 MRHNA, CDR2 SNTAGT. The CDR3 is 13 amino acids.

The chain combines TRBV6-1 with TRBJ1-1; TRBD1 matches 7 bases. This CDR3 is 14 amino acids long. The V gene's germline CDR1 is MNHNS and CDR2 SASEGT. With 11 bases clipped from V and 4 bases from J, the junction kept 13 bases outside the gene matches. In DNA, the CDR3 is TGTGCCGGCACAACAGGGGTGGTGGGCACTGAAGCTTTCTTT. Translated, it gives CAGTTGVVGTEAFF.

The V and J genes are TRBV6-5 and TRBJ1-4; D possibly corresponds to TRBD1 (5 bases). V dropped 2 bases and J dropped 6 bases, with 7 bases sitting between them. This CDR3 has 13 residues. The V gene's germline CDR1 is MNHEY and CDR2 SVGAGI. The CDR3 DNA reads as TGTGCCAGCAGTTACGCCAGGGATGAAAAACTGTTTTTT. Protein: CASSYARDEKLFF.

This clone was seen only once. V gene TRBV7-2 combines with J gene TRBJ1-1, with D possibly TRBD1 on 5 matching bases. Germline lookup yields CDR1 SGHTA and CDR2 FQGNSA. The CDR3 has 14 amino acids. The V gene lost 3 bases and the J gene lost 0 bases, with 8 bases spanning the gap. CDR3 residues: CASSFGHMNTEAFF. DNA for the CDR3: TGTGCCAGCAGCTTTGGACATATGAACACTGAAGCTTTCTTT.

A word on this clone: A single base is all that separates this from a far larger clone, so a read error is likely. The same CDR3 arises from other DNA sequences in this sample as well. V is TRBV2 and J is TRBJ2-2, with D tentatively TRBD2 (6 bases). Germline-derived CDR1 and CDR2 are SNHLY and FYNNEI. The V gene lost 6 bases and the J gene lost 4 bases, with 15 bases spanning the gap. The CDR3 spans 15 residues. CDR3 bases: TGTGCCAGCAGAATCCAGGGAGGTATCACCGGGGAGCTGTTTTTT. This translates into CASRIQGGITGELFF. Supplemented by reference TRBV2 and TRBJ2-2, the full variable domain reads EPEVTQTPSHQVTQMGQEVILRCVPISNHLYFYWYRQILGQKVEFLVSFYNNEISEKSEIFDDQFSVERPDGSNFTLKIRSTKLEDSAMYFCASRIQGGITGELFFGEGSRLTVL.

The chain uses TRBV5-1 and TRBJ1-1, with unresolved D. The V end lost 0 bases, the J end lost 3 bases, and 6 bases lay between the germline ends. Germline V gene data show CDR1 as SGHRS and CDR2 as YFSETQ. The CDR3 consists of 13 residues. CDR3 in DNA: TGCGCCAGCAGCTTGGAGGTTGACACTGAAGCTTTCTTT. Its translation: CASSLEVDTEAFF.

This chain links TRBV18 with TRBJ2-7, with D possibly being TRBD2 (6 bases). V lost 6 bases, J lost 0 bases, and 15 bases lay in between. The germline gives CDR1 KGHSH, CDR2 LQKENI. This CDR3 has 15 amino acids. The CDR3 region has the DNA TGTGCCAGCTCCCCCGCGGCTAGCGCCTCCTACGAGCAGTACTTC. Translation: CASSPAASASYEQYF.